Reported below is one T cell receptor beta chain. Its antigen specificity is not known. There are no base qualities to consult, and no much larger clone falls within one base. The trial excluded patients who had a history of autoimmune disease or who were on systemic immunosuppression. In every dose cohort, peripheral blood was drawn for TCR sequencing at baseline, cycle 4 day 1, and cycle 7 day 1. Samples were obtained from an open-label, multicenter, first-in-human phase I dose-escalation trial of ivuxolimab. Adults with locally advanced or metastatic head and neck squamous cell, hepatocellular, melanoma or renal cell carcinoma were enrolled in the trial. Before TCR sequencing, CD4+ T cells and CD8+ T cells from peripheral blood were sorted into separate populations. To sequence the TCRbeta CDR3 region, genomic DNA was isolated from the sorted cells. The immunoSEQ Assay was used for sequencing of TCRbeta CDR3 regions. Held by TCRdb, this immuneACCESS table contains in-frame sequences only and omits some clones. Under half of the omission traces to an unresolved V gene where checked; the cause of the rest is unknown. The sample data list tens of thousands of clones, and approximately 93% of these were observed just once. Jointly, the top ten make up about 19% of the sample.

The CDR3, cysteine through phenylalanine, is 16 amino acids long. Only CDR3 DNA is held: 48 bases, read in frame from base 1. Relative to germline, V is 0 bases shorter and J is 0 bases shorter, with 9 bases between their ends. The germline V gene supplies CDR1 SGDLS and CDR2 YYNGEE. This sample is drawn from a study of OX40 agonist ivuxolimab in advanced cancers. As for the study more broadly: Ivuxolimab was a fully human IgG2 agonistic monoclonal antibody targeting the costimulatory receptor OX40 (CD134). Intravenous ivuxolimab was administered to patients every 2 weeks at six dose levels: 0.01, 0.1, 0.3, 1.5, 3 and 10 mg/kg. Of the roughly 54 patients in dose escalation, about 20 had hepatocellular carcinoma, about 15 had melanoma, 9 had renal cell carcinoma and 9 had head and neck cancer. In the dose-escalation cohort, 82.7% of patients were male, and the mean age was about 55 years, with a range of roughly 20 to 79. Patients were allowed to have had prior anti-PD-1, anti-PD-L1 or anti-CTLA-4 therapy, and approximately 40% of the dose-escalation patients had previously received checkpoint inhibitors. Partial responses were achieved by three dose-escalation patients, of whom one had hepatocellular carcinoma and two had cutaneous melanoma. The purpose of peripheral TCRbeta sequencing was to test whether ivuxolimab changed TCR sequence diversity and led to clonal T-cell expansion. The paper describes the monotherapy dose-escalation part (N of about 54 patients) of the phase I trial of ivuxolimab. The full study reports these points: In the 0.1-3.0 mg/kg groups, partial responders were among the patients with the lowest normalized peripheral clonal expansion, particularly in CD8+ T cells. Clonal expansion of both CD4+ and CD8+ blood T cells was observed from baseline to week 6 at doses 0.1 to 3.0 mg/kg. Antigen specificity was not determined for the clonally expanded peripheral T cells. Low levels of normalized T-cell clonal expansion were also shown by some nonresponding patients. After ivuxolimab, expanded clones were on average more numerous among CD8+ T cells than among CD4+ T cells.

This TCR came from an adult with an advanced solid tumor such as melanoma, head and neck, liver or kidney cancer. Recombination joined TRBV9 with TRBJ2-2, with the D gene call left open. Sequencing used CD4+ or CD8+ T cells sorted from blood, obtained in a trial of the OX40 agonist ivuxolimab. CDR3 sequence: CASSVGGGSNTGELFF. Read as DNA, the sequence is TGTGCCAGCAGCGTAGGTGGCGGATCGAACACCGGGGAGCTGTTTTTT.